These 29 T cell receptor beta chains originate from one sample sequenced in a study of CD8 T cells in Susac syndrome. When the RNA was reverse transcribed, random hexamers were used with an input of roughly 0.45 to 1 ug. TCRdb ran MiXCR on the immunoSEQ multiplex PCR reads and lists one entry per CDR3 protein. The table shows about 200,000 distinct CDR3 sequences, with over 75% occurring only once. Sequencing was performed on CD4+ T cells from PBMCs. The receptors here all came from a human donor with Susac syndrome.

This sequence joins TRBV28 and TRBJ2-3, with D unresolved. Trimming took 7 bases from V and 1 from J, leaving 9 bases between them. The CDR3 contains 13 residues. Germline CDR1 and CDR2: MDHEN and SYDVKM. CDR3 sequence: CASIPAGTDTQYF. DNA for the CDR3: TGTGCCAGCATCCCCGCGGGCACAGATACGCAGTATTTT.

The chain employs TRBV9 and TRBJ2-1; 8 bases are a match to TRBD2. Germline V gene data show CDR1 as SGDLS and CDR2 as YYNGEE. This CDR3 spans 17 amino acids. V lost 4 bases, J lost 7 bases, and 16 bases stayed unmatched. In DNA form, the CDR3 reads TGTGCCAGCAGCCCGATGAACAAGCGGGAGTGGAGAAATGAGCAGTTCTTC. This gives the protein CASSPMNKREWRNEQFF.

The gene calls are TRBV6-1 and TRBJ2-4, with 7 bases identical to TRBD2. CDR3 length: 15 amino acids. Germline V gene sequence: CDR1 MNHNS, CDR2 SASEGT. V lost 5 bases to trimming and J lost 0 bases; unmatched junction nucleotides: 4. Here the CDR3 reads CASSSAGVAKNIQYF. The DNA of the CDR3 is TGTGCCAGCAGTTCGGCGGGGGTAGCCAAAAACATTCAGTACTTC.

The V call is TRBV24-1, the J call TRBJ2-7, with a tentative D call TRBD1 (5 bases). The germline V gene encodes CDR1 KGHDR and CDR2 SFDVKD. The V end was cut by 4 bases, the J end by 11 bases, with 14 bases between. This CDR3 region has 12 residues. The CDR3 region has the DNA TGTGCCACCAGTGACCGAGGACAAGGAAAGTACTTC. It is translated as CATSDRGQGKYF.

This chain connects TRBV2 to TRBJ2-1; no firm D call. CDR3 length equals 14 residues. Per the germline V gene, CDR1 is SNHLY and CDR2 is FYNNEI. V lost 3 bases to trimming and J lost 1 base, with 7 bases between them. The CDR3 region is CASSEIRSYNEQFF. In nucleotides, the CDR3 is TGTGCCAGCAGTGAGATCCGATCCTACAATGAGCAGTTCTTC.

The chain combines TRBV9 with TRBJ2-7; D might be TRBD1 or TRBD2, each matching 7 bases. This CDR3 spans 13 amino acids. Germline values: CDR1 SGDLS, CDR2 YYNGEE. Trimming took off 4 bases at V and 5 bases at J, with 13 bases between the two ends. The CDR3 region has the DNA TGTGCCAGCAGCTTGACAGGGAGGGACGAGCAGTACTTC. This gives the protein CASSLTGRDEQYF.

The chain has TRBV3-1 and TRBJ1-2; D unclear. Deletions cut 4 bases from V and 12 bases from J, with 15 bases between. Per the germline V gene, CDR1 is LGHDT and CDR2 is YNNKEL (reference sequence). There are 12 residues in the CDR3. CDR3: CASSPIRGLNTF. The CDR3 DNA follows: TGTGCCAGCAGCCCGATAAGAGGGCTTAACACCTTC.

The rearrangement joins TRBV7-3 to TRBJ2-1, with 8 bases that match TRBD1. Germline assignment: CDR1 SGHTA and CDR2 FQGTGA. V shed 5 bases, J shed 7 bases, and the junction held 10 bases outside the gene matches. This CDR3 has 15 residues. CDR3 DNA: TGTGCCAGCAGCGAGGGACAGGCGCCTTTGAATGAGCAGTTCTTC. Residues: CASSEGQAPLNEQFF.

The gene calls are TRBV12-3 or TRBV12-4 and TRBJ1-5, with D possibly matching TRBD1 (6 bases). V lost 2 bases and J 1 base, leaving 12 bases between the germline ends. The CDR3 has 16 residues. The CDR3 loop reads CASSLSADRSNQPQHF. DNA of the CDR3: TGTGCCAGCAGTTTAAGTGCCGACAGGAGCAATCAGCCCCAGCATTTT.

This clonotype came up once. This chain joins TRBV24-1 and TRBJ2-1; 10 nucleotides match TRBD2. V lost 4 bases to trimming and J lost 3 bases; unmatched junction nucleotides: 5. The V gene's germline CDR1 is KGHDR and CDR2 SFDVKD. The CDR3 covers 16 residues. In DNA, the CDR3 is TGTGCCACCAGTGAGAGCAGCGGGGGGGGCTACAATGAGCAGTTCTTC. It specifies CATSESSGGGYNEQFF.

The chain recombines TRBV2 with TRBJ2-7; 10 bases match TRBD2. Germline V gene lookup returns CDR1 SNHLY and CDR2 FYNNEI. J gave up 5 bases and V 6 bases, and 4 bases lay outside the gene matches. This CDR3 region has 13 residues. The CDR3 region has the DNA TGTGCCAGCAGGAAGCGGGGGGGGAACGAGCAGTACTTC. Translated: CASRKRGGNEQYF.

This CDR3 reads CSGQGTMNTEAFF. Here the CDR3 DNA reads TGCAGCGGGCAGGGTACTATGAACACTGAAGCTTTCTTT. The chain employs TRBV29-1 and TRBJ1-1; maybe TRBD1 (5 bases). The V end lost 7 bases, the J end lost 0 bases, and 12 bases lay between the germline ends. CDR3 length: 13 amino acids. From germline, CDR1 is SQVTM and CDR2 ANQGSEA.

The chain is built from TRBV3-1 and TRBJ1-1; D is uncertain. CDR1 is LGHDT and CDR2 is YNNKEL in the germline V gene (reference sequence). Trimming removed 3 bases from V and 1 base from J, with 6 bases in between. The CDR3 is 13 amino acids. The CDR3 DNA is TGTGCCAGCAGCCATAAGAGGAACACTGAAGCTTTCTTT. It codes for CASSHKRNTEAFF.

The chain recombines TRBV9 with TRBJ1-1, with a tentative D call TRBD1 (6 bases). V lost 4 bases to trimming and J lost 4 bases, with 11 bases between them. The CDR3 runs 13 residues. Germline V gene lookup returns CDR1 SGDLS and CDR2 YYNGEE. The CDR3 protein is CASSKDRSTEAFF. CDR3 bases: TGTGCCAGCAGCAAAGACAGGTCCACTGAAGCTTTCTTT.

CDR3 protein: CAWSVHRYQETQYF. DNA of the CDR3: TGTGCCTGGAGTGTACACCGTTACCAAGAGACCCAGTACTTC. The chain couples TRBV30 to TRBJ2-5, with no clear D. The CDR3 extends over 14 amino acids. With 0 bases removed from V and 0 bases from J, the gap between germline ends came to 8 bases. Germline V gene data show CDR1 as GTSNPN and CDR2 as SVGIG (reference sequence).

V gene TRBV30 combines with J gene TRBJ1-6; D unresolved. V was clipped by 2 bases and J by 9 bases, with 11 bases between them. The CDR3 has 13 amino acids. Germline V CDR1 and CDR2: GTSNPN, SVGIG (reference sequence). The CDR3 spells CAWSPPGVSPLHF. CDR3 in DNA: TGTGCCTGGAGTCCACCCGGGGTTTCACCCCTCCACTTT.

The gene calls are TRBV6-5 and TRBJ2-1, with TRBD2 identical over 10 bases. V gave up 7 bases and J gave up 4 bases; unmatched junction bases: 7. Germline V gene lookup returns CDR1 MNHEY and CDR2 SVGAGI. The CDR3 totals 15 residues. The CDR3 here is CASTLSGRNYNEQFF. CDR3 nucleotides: TGTGCCAGCACTCTTAGCGGGAGGAATTACAATGAGCAGTTCTTC.

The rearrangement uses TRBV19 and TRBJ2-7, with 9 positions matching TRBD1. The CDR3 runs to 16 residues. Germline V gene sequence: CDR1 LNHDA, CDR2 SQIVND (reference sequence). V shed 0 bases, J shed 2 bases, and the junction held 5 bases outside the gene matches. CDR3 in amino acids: CASSIDGTGRTYEQYF. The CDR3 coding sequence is TGTGCCAGTAGTATAGATGGGACAGGGAGAACCTACGAGCAGTACTTC. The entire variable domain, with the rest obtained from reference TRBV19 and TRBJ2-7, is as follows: DGGITQSPKYLFRKEGQNVTLSCEQNLNHDAMYWYRQDPGQGLRLIYYSQIVNDFQKGDIAEGYSVSREKKESFPLTVTSAQKNPTAFYLCASSIDGTGRTYEQYFGPGTRLTVT.

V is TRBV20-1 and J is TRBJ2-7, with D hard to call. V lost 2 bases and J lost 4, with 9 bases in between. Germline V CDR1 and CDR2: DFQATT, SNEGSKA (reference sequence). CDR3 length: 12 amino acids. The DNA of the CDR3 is TGCAGTGCTAGACTATCTGGTTACGAGCAGTACTTC. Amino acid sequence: CSARLSGYEQYF.

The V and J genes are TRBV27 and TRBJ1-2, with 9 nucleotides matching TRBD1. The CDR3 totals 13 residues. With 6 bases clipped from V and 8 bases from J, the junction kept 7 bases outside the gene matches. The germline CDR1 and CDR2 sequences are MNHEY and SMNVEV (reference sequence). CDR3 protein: CASRAQGAGGYTF. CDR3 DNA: TGTGCCAGCAGAGCACAGGGGGCTGGCGGCTACACCTTC.

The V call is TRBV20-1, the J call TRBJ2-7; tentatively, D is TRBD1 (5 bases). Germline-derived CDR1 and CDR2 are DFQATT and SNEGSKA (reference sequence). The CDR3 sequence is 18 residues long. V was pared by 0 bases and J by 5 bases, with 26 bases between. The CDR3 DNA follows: TGCAGTGCTAGAGATCACAGGCAGACCCCACTGGCGCTTCACGAGCAGTACTTC. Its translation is CSARDHRQTPLALHEQYF.

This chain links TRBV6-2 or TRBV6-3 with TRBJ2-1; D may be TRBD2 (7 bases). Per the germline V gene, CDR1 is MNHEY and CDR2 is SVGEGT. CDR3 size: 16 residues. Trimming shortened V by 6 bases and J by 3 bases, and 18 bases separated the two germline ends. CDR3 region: CASSPWERDNYNEQFF. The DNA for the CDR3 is TGTGCCAGCAGCCCTTGGGAGCGGGACAACTACAATGAGCAGTTCTTC.

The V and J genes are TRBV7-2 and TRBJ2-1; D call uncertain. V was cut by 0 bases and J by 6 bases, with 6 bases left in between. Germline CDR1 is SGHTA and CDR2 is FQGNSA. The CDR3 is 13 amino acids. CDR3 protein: CASSLAGLNEQFF. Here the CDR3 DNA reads TGTGCCAGCAGCTTAGCCGGTCTCAATGAGCAGTTCTTC.

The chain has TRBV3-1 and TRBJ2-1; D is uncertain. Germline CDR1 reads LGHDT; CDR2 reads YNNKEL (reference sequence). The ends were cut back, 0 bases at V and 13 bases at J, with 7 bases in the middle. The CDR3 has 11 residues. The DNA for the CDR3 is TGTGCCAGCAGCCAAGAGGCGAGTCAGTTCTTC. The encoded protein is CASSQEASQFF.

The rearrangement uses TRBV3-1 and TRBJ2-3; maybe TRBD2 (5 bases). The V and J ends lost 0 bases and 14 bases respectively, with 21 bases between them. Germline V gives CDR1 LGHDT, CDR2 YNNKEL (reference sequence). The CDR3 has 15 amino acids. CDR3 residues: CASSQDLRTGSFPYF. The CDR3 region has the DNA TGTGCCAGCAGCCAAGATCTACGAACGGGATCTTTTCCGTATTTT.

For the CDR3, the DNA is TGTGCCAGCAGTTTATCTACTAGCCGCACAGATACGCAGTATTTT. Translation gives CASSLSTSRTDTQYF. The V and J genes are TRBV12-3 or TRBV12-4 and TRBJ2-3, with D possibly TRBD2 on 6 matching bases. CDR3 size: 15 residues. V lost 2 bases and J lost 1, with 10 bases in between.

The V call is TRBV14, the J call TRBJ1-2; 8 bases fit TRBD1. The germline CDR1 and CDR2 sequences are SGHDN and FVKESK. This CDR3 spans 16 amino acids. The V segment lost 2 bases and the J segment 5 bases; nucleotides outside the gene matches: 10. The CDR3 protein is CASSQQPGQAGYGYTF. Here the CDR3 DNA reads TGTGCCAGCAGCCAACAACCGGGACAGGCTGGATATGGCTACACCTTC.

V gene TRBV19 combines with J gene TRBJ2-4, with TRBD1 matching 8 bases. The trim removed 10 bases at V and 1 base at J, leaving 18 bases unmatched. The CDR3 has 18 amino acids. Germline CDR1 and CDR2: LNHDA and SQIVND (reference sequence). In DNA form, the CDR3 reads TGTGCCACAAAAGCCACCGCGGCAGGGGGCGCTGCCAAAAACATTCAGTACTTC. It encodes CATKATAAGGAAKNIQYF.

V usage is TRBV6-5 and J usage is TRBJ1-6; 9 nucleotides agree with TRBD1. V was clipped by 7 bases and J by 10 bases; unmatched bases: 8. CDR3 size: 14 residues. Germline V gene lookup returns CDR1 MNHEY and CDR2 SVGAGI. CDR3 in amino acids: CASKQGALGSPLHF. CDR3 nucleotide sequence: TGTGCCAGCAAACAGGGGGCGCTTGGATCACCCCTCCACTTT.